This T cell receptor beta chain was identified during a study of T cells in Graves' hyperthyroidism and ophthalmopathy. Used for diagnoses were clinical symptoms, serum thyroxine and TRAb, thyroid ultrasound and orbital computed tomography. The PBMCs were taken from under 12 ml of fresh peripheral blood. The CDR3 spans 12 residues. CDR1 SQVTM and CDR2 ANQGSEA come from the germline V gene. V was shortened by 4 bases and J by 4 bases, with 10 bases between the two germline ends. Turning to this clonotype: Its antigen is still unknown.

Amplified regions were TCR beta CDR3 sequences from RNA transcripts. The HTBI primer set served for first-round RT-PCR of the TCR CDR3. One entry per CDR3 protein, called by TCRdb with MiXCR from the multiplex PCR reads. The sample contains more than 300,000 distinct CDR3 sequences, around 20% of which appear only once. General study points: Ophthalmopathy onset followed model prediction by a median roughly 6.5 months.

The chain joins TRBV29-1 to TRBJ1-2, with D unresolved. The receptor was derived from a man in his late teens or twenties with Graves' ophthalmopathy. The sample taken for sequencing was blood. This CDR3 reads CSVAPGPYGYTF. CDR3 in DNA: TGCAGCGTTGCCCCGGGCCCCTATGGCTACACCTTC.